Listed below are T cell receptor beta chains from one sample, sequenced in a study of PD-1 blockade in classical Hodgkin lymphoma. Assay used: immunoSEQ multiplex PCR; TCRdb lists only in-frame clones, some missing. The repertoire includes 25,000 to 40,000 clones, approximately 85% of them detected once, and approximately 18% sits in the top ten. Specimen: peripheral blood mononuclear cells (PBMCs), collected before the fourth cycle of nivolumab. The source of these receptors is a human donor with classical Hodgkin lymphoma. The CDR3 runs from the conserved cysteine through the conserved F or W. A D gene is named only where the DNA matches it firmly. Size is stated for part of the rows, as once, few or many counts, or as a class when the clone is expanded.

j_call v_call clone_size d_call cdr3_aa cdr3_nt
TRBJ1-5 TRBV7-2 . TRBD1 CASSPGQGFNQPQHF TGTGCCAGCAGCCCCGGACAGGGTTTCAATCAGCCCCAGCATTTT
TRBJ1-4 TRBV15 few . CATSREVGRREKLFF TGTGCCACCAGCAGAGAGGTAGGGAGGCGTGAAAAACTGTTTTTT
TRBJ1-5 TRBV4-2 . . CASSQGGDQPQHF TGTGCCAGCAGCCAAGGGGGTGATCAGCCCCAGCATTTT
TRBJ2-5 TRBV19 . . CASSRGRGGVEETQYF TGTGCCAGTAGTAGAGGCAGGGGAGGGGTGGAAGAGACCCAGTACTTC
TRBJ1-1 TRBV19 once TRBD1 CASSIGQGNTEAFF TGTGCCAGTAGTATAGGACAGGGGAACACTGAAGCTTTCTTT
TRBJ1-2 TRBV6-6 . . CASSYLDVWGNYGYTF TGTGCCAGCAGTTACCTCGACGTCTGGGGGAACTATGGCTACACCTTC
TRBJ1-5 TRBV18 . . CASSQYSNQPQHF TGTGCCAGCTCCCAATATAGCAATCAGCCCCAGCATTTT
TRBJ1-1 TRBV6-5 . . CASSYRHEAFF TGTGCCAGCAGTTACAGACACGAAGCTTTCTTT
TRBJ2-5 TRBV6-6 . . CASSNEETQYF TGTGCCAGCAGTAATGAAGAGACCCAGTACTTC
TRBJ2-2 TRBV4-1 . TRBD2 CASSQAPGDSGRSGELFF TGCGCCAGCAGCCAGGCTCCCGGTGATAGCGGGAGGTCCGGGGAGCTGTTTTTT